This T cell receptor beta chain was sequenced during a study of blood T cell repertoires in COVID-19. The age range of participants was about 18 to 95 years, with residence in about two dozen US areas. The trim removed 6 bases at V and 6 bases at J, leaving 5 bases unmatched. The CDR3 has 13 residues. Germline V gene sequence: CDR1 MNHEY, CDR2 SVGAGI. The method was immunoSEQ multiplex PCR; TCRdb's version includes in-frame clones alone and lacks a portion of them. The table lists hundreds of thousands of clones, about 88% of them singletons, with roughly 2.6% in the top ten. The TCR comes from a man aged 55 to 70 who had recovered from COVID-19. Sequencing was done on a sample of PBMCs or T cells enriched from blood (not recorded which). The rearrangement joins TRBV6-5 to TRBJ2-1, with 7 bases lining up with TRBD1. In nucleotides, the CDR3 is TGTGCCAGCAGCAGACAGGGTCCCAATGAGCAGTTCTTC. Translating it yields CASSRQGPNEQFF.